This T cell receptor beta chain was recorded in a study of control samples from healthy donors and cancer patients. The table came from immunoSEQ multiplex PCR; TCRdb's copy has only in-frame clones and leaves some out. The data hold around 70,000 clones, with about 94% observed a single time. CDR3 length: 14 amino acids. Per germline, CDR1 MGHDK and CDR2 SYGVNS. V gave up 1 base and J gave up 5 bases; unmatched junction bases: 2. This clone came up once. This receptor was taken from a woman younger than 45 in good health. Specimen: blood. The chain combines TRBV25-1 with TRBJ2-5, with TRBD1 identical over 9 bases. The CDR3 is CASSEWTGEETQYF. For the CDR3, the DNA is TGTGCCAGCAGTGAATGGACAGGGGAGGAGACCCAGTACTTC.